This T cell receptor (beta chain) was identified during a study of blood T cells in healthy people across ages. The CDR3 is made up of 15 amino acids. The V end lost 0 bases, the J end lost 9 bases, and 16 bases lay between the germline ends. Germline loops: CDR1 SGHDT, CDR2 YYEEEE. Primed by a sample-barcoded 5' primer and a J-beta primer mix, a second PCR proceeded for 7 to 11 cycles. TCRdb analysed the 5' RACE reads with MiXCR anew, one entry per CDR3 protein. The sample gives some 1.8 million distinct CDR3 sequences, roughly 43% of which show up once; about 21% is in the top ten. The V and J genes are TRBV5-6 and TRBJ2-1, with D possibly being TRBD1 (6 bases). The sequenced sample was blood. This receptor was identified in a human donor in good health. The CDR3 nucleotides are TGTGCCAGCAGCTTGGTCCCAGGGGATATACTTGAGCAGTTCTTC. It specifies CASSLVPGDILEQFF.